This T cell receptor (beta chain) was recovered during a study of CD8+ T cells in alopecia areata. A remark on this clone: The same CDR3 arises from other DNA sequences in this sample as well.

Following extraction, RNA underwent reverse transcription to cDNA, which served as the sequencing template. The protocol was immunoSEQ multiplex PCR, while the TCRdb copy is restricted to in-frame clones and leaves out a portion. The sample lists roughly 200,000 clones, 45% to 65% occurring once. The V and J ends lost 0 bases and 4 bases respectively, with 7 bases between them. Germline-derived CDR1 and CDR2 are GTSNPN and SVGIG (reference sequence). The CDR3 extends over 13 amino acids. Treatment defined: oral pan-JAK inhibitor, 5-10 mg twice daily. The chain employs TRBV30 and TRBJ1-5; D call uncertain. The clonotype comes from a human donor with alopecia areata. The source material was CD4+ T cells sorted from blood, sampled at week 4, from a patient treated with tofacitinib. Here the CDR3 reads CAWSVRSNQPQHF. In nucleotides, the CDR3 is TGTGCCTGGAGTGTACGATCTAATCAGCCCCAGCATTTT.